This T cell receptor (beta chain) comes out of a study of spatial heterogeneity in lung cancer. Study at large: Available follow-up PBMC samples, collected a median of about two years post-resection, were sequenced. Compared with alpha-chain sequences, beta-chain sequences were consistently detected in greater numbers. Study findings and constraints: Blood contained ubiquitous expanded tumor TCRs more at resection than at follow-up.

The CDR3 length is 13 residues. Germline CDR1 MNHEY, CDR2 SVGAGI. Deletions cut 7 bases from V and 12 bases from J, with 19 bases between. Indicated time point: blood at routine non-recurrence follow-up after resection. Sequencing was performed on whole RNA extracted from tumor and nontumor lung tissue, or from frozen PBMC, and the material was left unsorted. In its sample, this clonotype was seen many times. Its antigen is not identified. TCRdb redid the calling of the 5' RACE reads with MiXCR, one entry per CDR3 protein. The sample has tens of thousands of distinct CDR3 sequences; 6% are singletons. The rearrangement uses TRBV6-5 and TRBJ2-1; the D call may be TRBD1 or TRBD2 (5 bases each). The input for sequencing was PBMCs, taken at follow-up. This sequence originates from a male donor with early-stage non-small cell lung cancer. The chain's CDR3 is CASTDSGGRMQFF. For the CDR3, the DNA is TGTGCCAGCACCGATTCTGGGGGACGTATGCAGTTCTTC.